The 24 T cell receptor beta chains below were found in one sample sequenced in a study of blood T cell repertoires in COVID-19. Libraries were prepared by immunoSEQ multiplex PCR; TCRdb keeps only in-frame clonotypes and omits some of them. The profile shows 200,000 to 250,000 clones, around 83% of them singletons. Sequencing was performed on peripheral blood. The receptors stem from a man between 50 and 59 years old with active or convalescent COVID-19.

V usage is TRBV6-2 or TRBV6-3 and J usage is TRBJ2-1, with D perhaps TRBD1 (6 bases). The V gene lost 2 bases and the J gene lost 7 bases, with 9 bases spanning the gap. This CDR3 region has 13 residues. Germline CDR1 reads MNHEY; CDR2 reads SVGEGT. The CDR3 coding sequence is TGTGCCAGCAGTTACGGGGACACTAATGAGCAGTTCTTC. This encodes CASSYGDTNEQFF.

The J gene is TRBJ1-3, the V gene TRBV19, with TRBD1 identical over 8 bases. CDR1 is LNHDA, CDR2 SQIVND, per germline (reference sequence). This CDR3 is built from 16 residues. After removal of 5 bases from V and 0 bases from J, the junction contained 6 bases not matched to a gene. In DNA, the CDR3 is TGTGCCAGTAGTCCGGACAGGGAGGGCTCTGGAAACACCATATATTTT. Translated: CASSPDREGSGNTIYF.

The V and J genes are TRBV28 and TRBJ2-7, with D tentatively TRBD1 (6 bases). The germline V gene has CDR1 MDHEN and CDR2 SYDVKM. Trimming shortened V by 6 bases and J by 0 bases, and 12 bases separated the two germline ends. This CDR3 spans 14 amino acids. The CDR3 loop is CASSTYRDSYEQYV. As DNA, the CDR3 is TGTGCCAGCAGCACCTACAGGGACTCCTACGAGCAGTACGTC.

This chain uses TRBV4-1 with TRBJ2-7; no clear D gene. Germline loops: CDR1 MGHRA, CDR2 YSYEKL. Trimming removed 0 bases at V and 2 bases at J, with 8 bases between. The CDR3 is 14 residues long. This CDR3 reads CASSQEMGTYEQYV. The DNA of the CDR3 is TGCGCCAGCAGCCAAGAGATGGGCACCTACGAGCAGTACGTC.

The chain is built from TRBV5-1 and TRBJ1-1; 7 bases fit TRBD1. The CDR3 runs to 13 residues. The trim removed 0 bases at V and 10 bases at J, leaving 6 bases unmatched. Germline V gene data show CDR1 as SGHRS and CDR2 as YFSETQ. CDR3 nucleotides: TGCGCCAGCAGCTTGGGCGACAGGGTATCAGCTTTCTTT. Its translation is CASSLGDRVSAFF.

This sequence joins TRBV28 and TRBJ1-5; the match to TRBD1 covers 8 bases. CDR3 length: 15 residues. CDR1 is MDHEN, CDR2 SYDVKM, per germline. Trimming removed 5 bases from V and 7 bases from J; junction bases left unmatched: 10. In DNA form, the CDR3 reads TGTGCCAGCAGTCCTGGGTTACAGGGGGTCCAGCCCCAGCATTTT. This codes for CASSPGLQGVQPQHF.

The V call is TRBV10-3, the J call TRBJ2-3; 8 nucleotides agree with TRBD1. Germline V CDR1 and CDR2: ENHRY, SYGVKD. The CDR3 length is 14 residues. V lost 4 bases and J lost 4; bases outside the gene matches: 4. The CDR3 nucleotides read TGTGCCATCAGTGTAGACAGGGGTTCAGATACGCAGTATTTT. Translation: CAISVDRGSDTQYF.

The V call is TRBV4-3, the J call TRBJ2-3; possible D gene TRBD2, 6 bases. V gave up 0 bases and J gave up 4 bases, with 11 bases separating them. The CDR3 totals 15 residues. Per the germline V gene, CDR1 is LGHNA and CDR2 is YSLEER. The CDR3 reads CASSQEGRNADTQYF. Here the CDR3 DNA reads TGCGCCAGCAGCCAAGAGGGGAGGAATGCAGATACGCAGTATTTT.

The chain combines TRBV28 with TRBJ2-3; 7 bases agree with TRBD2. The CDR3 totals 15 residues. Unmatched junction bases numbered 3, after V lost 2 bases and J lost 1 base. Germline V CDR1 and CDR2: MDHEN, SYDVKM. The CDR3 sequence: CASSLGAGGTDTQYF. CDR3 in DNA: TGTGCCAGCAGTTTAGGGGCGGGGGGCACAGATACGCAGTATTTT.

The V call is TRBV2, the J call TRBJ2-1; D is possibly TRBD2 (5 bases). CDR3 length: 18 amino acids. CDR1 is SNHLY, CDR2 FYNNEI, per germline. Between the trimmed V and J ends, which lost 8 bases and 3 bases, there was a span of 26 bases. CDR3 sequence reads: CASSKNRMDSDGYNEQFF. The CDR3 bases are TGTGCCAGCTCGAAGAACCGCATGGACTCGGACGGCTACAATGAGCAGTTCTTC.

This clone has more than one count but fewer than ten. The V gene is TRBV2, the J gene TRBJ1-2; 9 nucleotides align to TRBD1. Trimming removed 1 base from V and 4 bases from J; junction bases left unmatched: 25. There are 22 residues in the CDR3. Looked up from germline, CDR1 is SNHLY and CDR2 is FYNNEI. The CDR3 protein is CASSEGGRLGRTGESLSYGYTF. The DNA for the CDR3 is TGTGCCAGCAGTGAAGGGGGACGCCTCGGAAGGACAGGGGAAAGTCTAAGCTATGGCTACACCTTC. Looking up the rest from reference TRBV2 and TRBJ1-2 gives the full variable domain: EPEVTQTPSHQVTQMGQEVILRCVPISNHLYFYWYRQILGQKVEFLVSFYNNEISEKSEIFDDQFSVERPDGSNFTLKIRSTKLEDSAMYFCASSEGGRLGRTGESLSYGYTFGSGTRLTVV.

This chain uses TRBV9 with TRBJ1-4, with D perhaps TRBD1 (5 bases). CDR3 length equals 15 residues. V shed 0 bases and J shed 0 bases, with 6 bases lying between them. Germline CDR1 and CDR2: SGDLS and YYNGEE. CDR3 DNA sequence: TGTGCCAGCAGCGTAGGGGGGGCAACTAATGAAAAACTGTTTTTT. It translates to CASSVGGATNEKLFF.

The CDR3 coding sequence is TGTGCCAGCAGCTTTTCCGGGGACAATCAGCCCCAGCATTTT. Its protein is CASSFSGDNQPQHF. The chain is built from TRBV11-2 and TRBJ1-5; unclear D gene. V was clipped by 3 bases and J by 3 bases, with 9 bases between them. The CDR3 covers 14 residues. Germline values: CDR1 SGHAT, CDR2 FQNNGV.

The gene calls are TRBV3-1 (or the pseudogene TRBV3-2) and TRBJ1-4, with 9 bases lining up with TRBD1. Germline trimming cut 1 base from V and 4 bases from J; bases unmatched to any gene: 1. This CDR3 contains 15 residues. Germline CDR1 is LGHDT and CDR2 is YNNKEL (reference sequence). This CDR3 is CASSQGTGVNEKLFF. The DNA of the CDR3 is TGTGCCAGCAGCCAAGGGACAGGGGTTAATGAAAAACTGTTTTTT.

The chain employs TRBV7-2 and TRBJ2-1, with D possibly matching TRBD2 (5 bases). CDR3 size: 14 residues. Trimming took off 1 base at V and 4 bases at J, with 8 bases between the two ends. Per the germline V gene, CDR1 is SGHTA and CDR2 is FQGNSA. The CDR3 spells CASSLVGDYNEQFF. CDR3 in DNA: TGTGCCAGCAGCTTAGTGGGAGATTACAATGAGCAGTTCTTC.

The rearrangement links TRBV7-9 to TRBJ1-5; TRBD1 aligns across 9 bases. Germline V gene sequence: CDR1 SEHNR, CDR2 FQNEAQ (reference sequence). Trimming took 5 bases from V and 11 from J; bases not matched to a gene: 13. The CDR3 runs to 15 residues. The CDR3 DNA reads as TGTGCCAGCAGCCCGGGACAGGGAACCCCTTCGGCCCAGCATTTT. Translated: CASSPGQGTPSAQHF.

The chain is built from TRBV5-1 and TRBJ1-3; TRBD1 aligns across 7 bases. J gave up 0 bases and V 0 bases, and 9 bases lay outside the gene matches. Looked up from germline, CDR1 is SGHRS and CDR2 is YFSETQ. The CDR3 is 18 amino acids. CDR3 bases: TGCGCCAGCAGCTTGGCCCCAGGGGGACTCAACTCTGGAAACACCATATATTTT. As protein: CASSLAPGGLNSGNTIYF.

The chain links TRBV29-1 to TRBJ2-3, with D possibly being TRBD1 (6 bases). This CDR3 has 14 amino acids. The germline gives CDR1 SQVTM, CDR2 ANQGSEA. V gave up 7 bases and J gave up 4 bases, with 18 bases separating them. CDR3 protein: CSASTGEWADTQYF. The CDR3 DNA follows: TGCAGCGCTTCGACAGGCGAGTGGGCAGATACGCAGTATTTT.

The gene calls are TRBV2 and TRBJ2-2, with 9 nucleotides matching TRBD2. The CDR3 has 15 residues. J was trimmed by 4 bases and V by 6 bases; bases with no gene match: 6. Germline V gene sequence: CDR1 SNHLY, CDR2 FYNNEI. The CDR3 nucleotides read TGTGCCAGCAGAGGCGGGGGGGCCGGCACCGGGGAGCTGTTTTTT. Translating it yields CASRGGGAGTGELFF. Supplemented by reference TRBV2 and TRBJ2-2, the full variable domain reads EPEVTQTPSHQVTQMGQEVILRCVPISNHLYFYWYRQILGQKVEFLVSFYNNEISEKSEIFDDQFSVERPDGSNFTLKIRSTKLEDSAMYFCASRGGGAGTGELFFGEGSRLTVL.

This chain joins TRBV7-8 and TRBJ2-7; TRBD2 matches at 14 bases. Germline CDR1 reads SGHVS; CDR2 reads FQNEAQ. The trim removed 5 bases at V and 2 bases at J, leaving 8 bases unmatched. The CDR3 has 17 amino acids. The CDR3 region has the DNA TGTGCCAGCAGCCCCCGGACTAGCGGGAGGCCCCCCTACGAGCAGTACTTC. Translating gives CASSPRTSGRPPYEQYF.

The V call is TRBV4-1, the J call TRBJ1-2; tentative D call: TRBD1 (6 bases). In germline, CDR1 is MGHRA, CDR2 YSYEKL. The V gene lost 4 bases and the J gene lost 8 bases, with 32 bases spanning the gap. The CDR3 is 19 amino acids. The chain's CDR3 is CASSPNALTGNPRGRGYTF. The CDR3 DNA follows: TGCGCCAGCAGCCCTAATGCCCTGACAGGCAACCCTCGGGGTAGGGGCTACACCTTC.

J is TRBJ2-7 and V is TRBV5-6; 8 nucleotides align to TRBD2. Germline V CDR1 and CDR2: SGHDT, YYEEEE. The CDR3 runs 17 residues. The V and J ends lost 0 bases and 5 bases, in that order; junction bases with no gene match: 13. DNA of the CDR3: TGTGCCAGCAGCTTGGCGGGTGGAGCGGGGGACGTCGACGAGCAGTACTTC. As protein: CASSLAGGAGDVDEQYF.

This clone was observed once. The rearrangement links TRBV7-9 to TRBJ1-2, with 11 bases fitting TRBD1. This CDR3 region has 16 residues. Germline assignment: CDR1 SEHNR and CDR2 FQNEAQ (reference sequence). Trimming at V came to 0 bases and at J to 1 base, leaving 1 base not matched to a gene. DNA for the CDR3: TGTGCCAGCAGCTTAGCGGGACAGGGGGTTAACTATGGCTACACCTTC. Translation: CASSLAGQGVNYGYTF.

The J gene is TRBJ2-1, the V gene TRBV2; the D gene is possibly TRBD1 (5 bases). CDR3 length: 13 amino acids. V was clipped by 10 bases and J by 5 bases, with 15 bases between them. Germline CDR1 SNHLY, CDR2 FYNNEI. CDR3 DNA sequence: TGTGCCATCCAAAAGGGGTCCCACAATGAGCAGTTCTTC. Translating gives CAIQKGSHNEQFF.